This section outlines one T cell receptor beta chain sequence together with its context. A J-beta primer mix and a sample-barcoded 5' primer were used in a second PCR of about 7 to 12 cycles. Via MiXCR, TCRdb re-called the 5' RACE reads, giving one row per CDR3 protein. The table lists around 1,000,000 distinct CDR3 sequences, under 30% of them singletons. The data belong to a study of blood T cells in healthy people across ages. The sample also formed part of further work on T cells of mothers and their children. That work states: Maternal samples each gave over 9 million TCR beta CDR3 reads, and child samples a few million each.

This clonotype was sampled from a girl aged 2 to 10 in good health. The sample consisted of blood.

The CDR3 protein is CSVTLAGGQETQYF. The CDR3 nucleotides read TGCAGCGTTACCCTAGCGGGAGGGCAAGAGACCCAGTACTTC. V and J are TRBV29-1 and TRBJ2-5; 12 bases align to TRBD2. The V gene end was trimmed by 5 bases and the J gene end by 2 bases; junction bases not matched to a gene: 3. Per the germline V gene, CDR1 is SQVTM and CDR2 is ANQGSEA. This CDR3 has 14 amino acids.